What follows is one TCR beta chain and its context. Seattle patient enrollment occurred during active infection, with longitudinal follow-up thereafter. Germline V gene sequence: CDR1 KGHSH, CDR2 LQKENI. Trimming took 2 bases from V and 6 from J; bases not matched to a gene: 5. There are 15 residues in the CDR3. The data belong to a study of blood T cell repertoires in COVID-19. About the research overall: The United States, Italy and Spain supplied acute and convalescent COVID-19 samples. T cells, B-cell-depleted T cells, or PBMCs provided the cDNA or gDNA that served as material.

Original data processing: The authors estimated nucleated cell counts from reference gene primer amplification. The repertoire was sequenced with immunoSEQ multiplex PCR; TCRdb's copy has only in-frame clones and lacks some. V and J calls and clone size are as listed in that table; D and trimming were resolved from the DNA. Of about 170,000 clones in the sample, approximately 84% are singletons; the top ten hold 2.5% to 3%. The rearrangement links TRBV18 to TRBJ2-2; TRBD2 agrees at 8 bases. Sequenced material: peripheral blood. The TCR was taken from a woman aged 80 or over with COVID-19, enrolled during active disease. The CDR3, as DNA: TGTGCCAGCTCACCAAGCGGGAGCTGGGCCGGGGAGCTGTTTTTT. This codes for CASSPSGSWAGELFF.